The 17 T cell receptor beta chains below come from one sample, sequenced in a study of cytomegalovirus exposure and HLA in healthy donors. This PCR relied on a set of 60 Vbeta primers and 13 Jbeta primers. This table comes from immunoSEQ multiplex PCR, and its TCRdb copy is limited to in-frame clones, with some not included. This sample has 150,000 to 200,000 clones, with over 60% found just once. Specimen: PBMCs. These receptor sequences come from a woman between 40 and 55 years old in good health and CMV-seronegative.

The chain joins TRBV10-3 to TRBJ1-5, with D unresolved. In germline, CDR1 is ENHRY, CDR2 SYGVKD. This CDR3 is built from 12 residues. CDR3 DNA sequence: TGTGCGAGCGCAGTGGGCAATCAGCCCCAGCATTTT. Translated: CASAVGNQPQHF.

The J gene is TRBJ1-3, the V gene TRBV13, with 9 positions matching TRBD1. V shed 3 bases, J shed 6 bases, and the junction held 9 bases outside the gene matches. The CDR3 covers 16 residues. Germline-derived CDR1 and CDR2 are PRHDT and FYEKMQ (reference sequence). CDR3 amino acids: CASSLAPNRGQNTIYF. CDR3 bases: TGTGCCAGCAGCTTGGCCCCGAACAGGGGGCAAAACACCATATATTTT.

The DNA of the CDR3 is TGCGCCAGCAGCCAAGAAGGCGGGGCGAGAGACATTCAGTACTTC. Its translation: CASSQEGGARDIQYF. This chain joins TRBV4-3 and TRBJ2-4, with a weak D call TRBD2 (6 bases). V dropped 0 bases and J dropped 8 bases, with 14 bases sitting between them. The germline gives CDR1 LGHNA, CDR2 YSLEER. This CDR3 has 15 residues.

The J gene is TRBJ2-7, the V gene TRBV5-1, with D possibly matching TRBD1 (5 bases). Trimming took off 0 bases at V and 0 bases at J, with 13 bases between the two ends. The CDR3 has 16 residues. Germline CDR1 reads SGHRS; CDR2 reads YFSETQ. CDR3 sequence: CASSLGQKDNSYEQYF. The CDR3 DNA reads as TGCGCCAGCAGCTTGGGACAGAAAGATAACTCCTACGAGCAGTACTTC.

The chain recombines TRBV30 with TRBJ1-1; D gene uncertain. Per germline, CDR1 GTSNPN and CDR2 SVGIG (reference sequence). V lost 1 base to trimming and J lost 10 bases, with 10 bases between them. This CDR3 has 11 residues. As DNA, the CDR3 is TGTGCCTGGAGTGCCGGGGATGGAGCTTTCTTT. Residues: CAWSAGDGAFF.

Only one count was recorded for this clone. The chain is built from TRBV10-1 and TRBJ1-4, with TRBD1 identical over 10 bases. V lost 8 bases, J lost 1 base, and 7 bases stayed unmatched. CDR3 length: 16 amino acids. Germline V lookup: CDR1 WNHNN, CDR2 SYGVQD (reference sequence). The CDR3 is CASGGQGVITNEKLFF. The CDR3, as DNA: TGCGCCAGCGGAGGACAGGGGGTCATAACTAATGAAAAACTGTTTTTT.

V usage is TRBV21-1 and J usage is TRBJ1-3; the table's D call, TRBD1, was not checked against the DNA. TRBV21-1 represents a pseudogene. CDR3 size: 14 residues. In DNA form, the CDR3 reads TGTGCCAGCGGACAGGACTACTCTGGAAACACCATATATTTT. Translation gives CASGQDYSGNTIYF.

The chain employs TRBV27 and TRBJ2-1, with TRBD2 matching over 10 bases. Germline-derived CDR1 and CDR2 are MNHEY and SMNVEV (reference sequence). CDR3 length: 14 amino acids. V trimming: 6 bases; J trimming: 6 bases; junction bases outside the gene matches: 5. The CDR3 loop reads CASRVAGGPNEQFF. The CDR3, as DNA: TGTGCCAGCAGGGTAGCGGGAGGCCCCAATGAGCAGTTCTTC.

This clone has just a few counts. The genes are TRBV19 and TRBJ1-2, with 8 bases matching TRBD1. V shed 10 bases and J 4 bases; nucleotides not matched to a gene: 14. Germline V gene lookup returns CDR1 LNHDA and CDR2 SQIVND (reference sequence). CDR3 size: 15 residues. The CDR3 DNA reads TGTGCCACCAAGGACAGGGCCAGAACTTTCTATGGCTACACCTTC. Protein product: CATKDRARTFYGYTF.

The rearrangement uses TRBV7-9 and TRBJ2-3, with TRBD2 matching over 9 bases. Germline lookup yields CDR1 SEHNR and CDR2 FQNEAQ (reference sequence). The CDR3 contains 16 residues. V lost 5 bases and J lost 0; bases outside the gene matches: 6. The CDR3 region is CASSARTSASTDTQYF. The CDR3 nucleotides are TGTGCCAGCAGCGCCCGGACTAGCGCTAGCACAGATACGCAGTATTTT.

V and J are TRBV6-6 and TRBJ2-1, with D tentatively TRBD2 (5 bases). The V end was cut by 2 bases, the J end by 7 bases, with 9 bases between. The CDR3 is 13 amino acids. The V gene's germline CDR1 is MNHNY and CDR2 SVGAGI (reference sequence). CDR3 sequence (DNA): TGTGCCAGCAGTTACCGGGGTGGGAATGAGCAGTTCTTC. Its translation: CASSYRGGNEQFF.

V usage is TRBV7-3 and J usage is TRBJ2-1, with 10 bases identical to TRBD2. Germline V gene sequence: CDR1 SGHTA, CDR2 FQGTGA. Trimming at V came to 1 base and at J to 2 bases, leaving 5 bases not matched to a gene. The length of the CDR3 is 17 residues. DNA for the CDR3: TGTGCCAGCAGCTTAAGGACTAGCGGAGGGACCTACAATGAGCAGTTCTTC. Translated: CASSLRTSGGTYNEQFF.

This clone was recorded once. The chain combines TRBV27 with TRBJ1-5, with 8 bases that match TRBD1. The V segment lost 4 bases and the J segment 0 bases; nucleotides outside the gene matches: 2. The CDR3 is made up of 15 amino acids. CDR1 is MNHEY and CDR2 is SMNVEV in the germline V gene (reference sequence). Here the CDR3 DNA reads TGTGCCAGCAGTTGGACAGGGAATAGCAATCAGCCCCAGCATTTT. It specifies CASSWTGNSNQPQHF.

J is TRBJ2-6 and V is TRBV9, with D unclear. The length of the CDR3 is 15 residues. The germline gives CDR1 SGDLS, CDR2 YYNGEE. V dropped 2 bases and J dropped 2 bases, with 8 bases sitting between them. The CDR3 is CASSVASPGANVLTF. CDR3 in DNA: TGTGCCAGCAGCGTGGCCTCCCCTGGGGCCAACGTCCTGACTTTC. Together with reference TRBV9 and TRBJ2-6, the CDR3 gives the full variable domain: DSGVTQTPKHLITATGQRVTLRCSPRSGDLSVYWYQQSLDQGLQFLIQYYNGEERAKGNILERFSAQQFPDLHSELNLSSLELGDSALYFCASSVASPGANVLTFGAGSRLTVL.

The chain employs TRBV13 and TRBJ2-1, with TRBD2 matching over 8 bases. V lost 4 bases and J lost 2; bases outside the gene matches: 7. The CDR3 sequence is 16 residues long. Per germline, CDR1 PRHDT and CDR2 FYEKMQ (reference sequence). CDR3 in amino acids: CASSSGAGRAYNEQFF. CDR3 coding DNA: TGTGCCAGCAGCTCCGGCGCCGGGAGGGCCTACAATGAGCAGTTCTTC.

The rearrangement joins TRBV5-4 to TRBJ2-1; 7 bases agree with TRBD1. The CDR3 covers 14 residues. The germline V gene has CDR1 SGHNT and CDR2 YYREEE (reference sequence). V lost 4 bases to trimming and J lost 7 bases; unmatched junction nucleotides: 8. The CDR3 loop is CASSPRTGQNEQFF. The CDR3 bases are TGTGCCAGCAGCCCCCGGACAGGCCAGAATGAGCAGTTCTTC.

The CDR3, as DNA: TGTGCCAGCAGCGTCGGCGGCTCCGGCGGCTACACCTTC. This codes for CASSVGGSGGYTF. The chain couples TRBV11-1 to TRBJ1-2; D ambiguous. This CDR3 has 13 amino acids. The V and J ends lost 5 bases and 8 bases respectively, with 15 bases between them. Germline V gene lookup returns CDR1 SGHAT and CDR2 FQDESV (reference sequence).